The rows below give T cell receptor beta chains drawn from one sample of a study of blood T cell repertoires in COVID-19. Some clones are missing from TCRdb's copy, which holds only in-frame ones; the method was immunoSEQ multiplex PCR. The sample lists roughly 200,000 clones; roughly 84% were seen once. The sample consisted of peripheral blood. The source is a man between 50 and 59 years old with active or convalescent COVID-19. CDR3s include the opening cysteine and the closing phenylalanine or tryptophan. Fields, in order: CDR3 protein, CDR3 DNA, clone size, J gene, V gene, D gene. A D gene is named only where the DNA matches it firmly. Size values are once, few and many counts, or a class for expanded clones, and some rows have none.

CATSFGRNLRTGRAKNIQYF | TGTGCCACCAGCTTCGGCAGGAACCTCCGGACAGGCCGAGCCAAAAACATTCAGTACTTC | . | TRBJ2-4 | TRBV15 | TRBD1
CASSTTGNTEAFF | TGTGCCAGCAGCACGACAGGGAACACTGAAGCTTTCTTT | . | TRBJ1-1 | TRBV13 | .
CSVPGTGELFF | TGCAGTGTACCGGGCACCGGGGAGCTGTTTTTT | . | TRBJ2-2 | TRBV20-1 | .
CASSYPGGNNNEQFF | TGTGCCAGCTCTTACCCAGGGGGTAATAACAATGAGCAGTTCTTC | . | TRBJ2-1 | TRBV18 | TRBD1
CASTPGDTYEQYF | TGTGCCAGCACCCCTGGGGACACCTACGAGCAGTACTTC | . | TRBJ2-7 | TRBV2 | .
CASSLSAVRTTYGYTF | TGTGCCAGCAGCTTATCGGCGGTCCGCACTACCTATGGCTACACCTTC | . | TRBJ1-2 | TRBV7-2 | .
CASSIRQGATEAFF | TGTGCCAGCAGCATACGACAGGGGGCGACTGAAGCTTTCTTT | . | TRBJ1-1 | TRBV21-1 | .
CASRDRGLAGTSGEQFF | TGTGCCAGTAGGGACAGGGGACTAGCGGGGACCAGCGGTGAGCAGTTCTTC | . | TRBJ2-1 | TRBV19 | TRBD2
CASRQGPLYEQYF | TGTGCCAGCAGACAGGGTCCCCTGTACGAGCAGTACTTC | few | TRBJ2-7 | TRBV2 | .
CASSQDMNTEAFF | TGCGCCAGCAGCCAAGATATGAACACTGAAGCTTTCTTT | . | TRBJ1-1 | TRBV4-3 | .
CASSETGPGTGELFF | TGTGCCAGCAGTGAAACAGGGCCCGGCACCGGGGAGCTGTTTTTT | . | TRBJ2-2 | TRBV2 | .
CASSQDSQQPQHF | TGCGCCAGCAGCCAAGATTCGCAGCAGCCCCAGCATTTT | . | TRBJ1-5 | TRBV4-3 | .
CASSFPGGSYTF | TGTGCCAGCAGTTTCCCAGGGGGAAGCTACACCTTC | many | TRBJ1-2 | TRBV27 | TRBD1
CASSPQGADNQPQHF | TGTGCCAGTAGTCCCCAGGGGGCTGACAATCAGCCCCAGCATTTT | . | TRBJ1-5 | TRBV19 | TRBD1
CASSQWTGLGNQPQHF | TGTGCCAGCAGCCAATGGACAGGGTTGGGCAATCAGCCCCAGCATTTT | . | TRBJ1-5 | TRBV3-1/TRBV3-2 | TRBD1
CATQGVSGYTF | TGTGCCACGCAGGGGGTTTCGGGCTACACCTTC | . | TRBJ1-2 | TRBV19 | TRBD1
CATSRERLEGYTF | TGTGCCACCAGCAGAGAACGGTTAGAGGGCTACACCTTC | . | TRBJ1-2 | TRBV15 | .
CASLADRNNEQFF | TGTGCCAGTTTGGCGGACAGAAACAATGAGCAGTTCTTC | . | TRBJ2-1 | TRBV2 | .
CASRGTDFYGYTF | TGTGCCAGCAGGGGGACAGATTTCTATGGCTACACCTTC | . | TRBJ1-2 | TRBV2 | TRBD1
CASSLPQNPLHF | TGTGCCAGCAGCCTGCCGCAGAATCCCCTCCACTTT | . | TRBJ1-6 | TRBV4-2 | .
CASSHGQGIVNEQFF | TGCGCCAGCAGCCACGGACAGGGGATTGTCAATGAGCAGTTCTTC | . | TRBJ2-1 | TRBV5-1 | TRBD1
CASSLGQYNEQFF | TGTGCCAGCAGCTTGGGACAGTACAATGAGCAGTTCTTC | once | TRBJ2-1 | TRBV7-3 | TRBD1
CATSRGDSRSYNEQFF | TGTGCCACCAGCAGAGGAGACTCCCGCTCCTACAATGAGCAGTTCTTC | . | TRBJ2-1 | TRBV15 | .
CAVRDRASDTQYF | TGTGCGGTCCGGGACAGGGCCTCTGATACGCAGTATTTT | . | TRBJ2-3 | TRBV27 | TRBD1
CASNGGQGGRQPQHF | TGTGCCAGCAACGGCGGACAGGGAGGTCGTCAGCCCCAGCATTTT | . | TRBJ1-5 | TRBV2 | TRBD1
CASSLKLTF | TGTGCCAGCAGCCTTAAGCTCACCTTC | once | TRBJ1-2 | TRBV5-8 | .
CASSLRASGEETQYF | TGTGCCAGCAGTTTAAGGGCTAGCGGAGAAGAGACCCAGTACTTC | . | TRBJ2-5 | TRBV28 | TRBD2
CAWGTGASPLHF | TGTGCCTGGGGAACAGGGGCATCACCCCTCCACTTT | few | TRBJ1-6 | TRBV30 | TRBD1
CASSWGTGDSPLHF | TGCGCCAGCAGCTGGGGGACAGGGGATTCACCCCTCCACTTT | . | TRBJ1-6 | TRBV5-1 | TRBD1
CASSPTGGALDEQYF | TGTGCCAGCAGCCCGACGGGGGGGGCGCTCGACGAGCAGTACTTC | . | TRBJ2-7 | TRBV3-1/TRBV3-2 | TRBD2